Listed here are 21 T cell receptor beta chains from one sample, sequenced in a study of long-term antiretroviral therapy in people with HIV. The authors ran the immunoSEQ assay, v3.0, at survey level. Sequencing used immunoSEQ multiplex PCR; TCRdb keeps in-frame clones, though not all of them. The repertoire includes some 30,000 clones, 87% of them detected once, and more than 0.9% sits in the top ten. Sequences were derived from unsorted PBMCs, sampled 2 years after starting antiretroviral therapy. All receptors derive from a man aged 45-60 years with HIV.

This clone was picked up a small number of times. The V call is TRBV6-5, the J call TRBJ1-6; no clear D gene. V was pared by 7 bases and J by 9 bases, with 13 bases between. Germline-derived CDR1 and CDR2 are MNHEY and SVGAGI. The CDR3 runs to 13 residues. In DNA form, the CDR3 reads TGTGCCAGCACAGGAGGGTCAGGTTCACCCCTCCACTTT. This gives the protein CASTGGSGSPLHF.

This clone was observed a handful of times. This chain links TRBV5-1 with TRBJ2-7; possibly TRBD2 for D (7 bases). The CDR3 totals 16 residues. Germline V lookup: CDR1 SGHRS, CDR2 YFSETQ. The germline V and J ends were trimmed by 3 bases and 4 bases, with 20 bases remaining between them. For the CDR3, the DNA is TGCGCCAGCAGCTCCCGTGAGGGAGGGGGACCGTACGAGCAGTACTTC. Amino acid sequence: CASSSREGGGPYEQYF.

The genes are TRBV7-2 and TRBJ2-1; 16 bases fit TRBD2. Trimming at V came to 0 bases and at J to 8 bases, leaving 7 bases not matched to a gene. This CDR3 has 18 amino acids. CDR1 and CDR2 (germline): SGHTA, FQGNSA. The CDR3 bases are TGTGCCAGCAGCTTAGCAAAGGGACTAGCGGGGGGGCGGGATGAGCAGTTCTTC. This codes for CASSLAKGLAGGRDEQFF.

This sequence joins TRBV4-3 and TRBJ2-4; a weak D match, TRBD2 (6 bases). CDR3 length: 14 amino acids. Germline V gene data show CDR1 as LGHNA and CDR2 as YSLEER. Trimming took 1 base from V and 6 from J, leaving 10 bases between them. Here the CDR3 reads CASSQGRGGNIQYF. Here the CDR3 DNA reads TGCGCCAGCAGCCAAGGGCGGGGCGGAAACATTCAGTACTTC.

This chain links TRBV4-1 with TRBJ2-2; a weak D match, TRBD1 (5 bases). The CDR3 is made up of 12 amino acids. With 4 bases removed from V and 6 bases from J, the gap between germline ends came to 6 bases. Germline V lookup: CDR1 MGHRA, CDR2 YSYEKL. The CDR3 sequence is CASSRRAGELFF. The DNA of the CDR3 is TGCGCCAGCAGCCGCAGGGCCGGGGAGCTGTTTTTT.

The CDR3 is CASSKALGQSYNSPLHF. For the CDR3, the DNA is TGTGCCAGCAGCAAAGCGCTTGGGCAGTCATATAATTCACCCCTCCACTTT. The J gene is TRBJ1-6, the V gene TRBV21-1; the tabulated D call, TRBD1, remains unverified against the DNA. TRBV21-1 is a recognized pseudogene. The CDR3 extends over 17 amino acids.

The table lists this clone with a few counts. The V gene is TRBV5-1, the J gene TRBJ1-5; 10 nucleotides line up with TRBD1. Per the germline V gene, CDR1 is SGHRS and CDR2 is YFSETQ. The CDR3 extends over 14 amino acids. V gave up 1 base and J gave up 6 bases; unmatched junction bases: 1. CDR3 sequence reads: CASSLRTGGQPQHF. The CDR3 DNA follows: TGCGCCAGCAGCTTGAGGACAGGGGGTCAGCCCCAGCATTTT.

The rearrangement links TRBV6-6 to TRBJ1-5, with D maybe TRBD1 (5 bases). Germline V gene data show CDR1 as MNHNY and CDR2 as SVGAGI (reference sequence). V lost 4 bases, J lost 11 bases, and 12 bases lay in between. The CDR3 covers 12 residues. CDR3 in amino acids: CASSWGGAAQHF. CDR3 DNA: TGTGCCAGCAGTTGGGGGGGTGCGGCCCAGCATTTT.

CDR3 sequence (DNA): TGTGCCAGCAGCTTAGAATCAGCGGGGGGGCCCCCAGATACGCAGTATTTT. This translates into CASSLESAGGPPDTQYF. The chain carries TRBV7-8 and TRBJ2-3; TRBD2 agrees at 10 bases. The CDR3 is 17 amino acids. V was clipped by 1 base and J by 4 bases; unmatched bases: 8. Per the germline V gene, CDR1 is SGHVS and CDR2 is FQNEAQ.

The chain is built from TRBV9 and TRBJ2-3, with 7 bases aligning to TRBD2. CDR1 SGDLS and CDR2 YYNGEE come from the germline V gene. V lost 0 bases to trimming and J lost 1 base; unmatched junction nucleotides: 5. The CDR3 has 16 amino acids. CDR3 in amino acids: CASSVAPSGGTDTQYF. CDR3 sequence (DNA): TGTGCCAGCAGCGTAGCTCCCAGCGGGGGCACAGATACGCAGTATTTT.

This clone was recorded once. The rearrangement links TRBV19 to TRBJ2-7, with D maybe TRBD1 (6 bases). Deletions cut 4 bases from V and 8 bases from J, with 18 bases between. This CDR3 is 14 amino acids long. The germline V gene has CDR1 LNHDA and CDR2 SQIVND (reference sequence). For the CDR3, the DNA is TGTGCCAGTAGTAACCCCGACAGGCCCCAGCAGCAGTACTTC. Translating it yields CASSNPDRPQQQYF.

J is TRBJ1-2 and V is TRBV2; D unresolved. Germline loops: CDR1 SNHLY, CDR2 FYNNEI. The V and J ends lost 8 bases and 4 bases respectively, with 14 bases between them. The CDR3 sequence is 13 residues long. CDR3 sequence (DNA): TGTGCCAGCGATCGACAACAGACCTATGGCTACACCTTC. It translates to CASDRQQTYGYTF. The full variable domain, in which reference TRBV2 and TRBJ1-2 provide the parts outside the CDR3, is EPEVTQTPSHQVTQMGQEVILRCVPISNHLYFYWYRQILGQKVEFLVSFYNNEISEKSEIFDDQFSVERPDGSNFTLKIRSTKLEDSAMYFCASDRQQTYGYTFGSGTRLTVV.

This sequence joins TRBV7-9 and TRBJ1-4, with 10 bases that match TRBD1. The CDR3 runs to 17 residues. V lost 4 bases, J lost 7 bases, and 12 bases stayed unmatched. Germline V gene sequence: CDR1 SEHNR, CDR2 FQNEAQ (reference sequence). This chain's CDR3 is CASSSGTGVRRAEKLFF. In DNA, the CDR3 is TGTGCCAGCAGCTCCGGGACAGGGGTTAGAAGGGCTGAAAAACTGTTTTTT.

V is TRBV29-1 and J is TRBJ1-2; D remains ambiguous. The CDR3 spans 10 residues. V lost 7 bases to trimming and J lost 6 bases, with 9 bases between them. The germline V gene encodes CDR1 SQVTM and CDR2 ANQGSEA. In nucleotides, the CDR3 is TGCAGCGCGTCGCACGATGGCTACACCTTC. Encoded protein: CSASHDGYTF.

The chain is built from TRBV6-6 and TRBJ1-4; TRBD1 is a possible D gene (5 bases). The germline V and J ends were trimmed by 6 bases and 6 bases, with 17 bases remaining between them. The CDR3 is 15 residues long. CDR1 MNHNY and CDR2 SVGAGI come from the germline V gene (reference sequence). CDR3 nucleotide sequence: TGTGCCAGCAGAAAGACCGGGACCGAGGATGAAAAACTGTTTTTT. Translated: CASRKTGTEDEKLFF.

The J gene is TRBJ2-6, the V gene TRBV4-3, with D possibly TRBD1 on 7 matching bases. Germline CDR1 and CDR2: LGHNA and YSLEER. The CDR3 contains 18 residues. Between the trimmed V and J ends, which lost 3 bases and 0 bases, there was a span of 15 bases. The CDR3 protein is CASSHWAGGSSGANVLTF. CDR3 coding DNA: TGCGCCAGCAGCCATTGGGCAGGGGGGAGCTCTGGGGCCAACGTCCTGACTTTC.

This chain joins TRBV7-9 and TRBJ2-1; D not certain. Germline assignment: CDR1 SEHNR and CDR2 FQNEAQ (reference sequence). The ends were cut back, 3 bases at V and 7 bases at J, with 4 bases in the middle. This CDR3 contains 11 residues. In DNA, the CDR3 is TGTGCCAGCAGCTTTAAGAATGAGCAGTTCTTC. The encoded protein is CASSFKNEQFF.

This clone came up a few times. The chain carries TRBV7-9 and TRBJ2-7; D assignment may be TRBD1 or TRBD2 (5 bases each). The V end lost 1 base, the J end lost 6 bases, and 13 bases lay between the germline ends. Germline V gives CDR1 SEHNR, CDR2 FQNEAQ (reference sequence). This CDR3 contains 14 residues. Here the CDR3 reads CASSLGQRGAEQYF. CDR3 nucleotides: TGTGCCAGCAGCTTAGGACAGAGGGGAGCCGAGCAGTACTTC.

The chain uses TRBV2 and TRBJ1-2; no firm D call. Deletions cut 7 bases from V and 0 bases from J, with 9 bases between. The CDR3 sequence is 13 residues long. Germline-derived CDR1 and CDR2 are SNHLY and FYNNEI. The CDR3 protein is CASNLAPNYGYTF. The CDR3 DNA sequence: TGTGCCAGCAACTTGGCACCTAACTATGGCTACACCTTC. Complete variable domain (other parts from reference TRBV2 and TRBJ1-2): EPEVTQTPSHQVTQMGQEVILRCVPISNHLYFYWYRQILGQKVEFLVSFYNNEISEKSEIFDDQFSVERPDGSNFTLKIRSTKLEDSAMYFCASNLAPNYGYTFGSGTRLTVV.

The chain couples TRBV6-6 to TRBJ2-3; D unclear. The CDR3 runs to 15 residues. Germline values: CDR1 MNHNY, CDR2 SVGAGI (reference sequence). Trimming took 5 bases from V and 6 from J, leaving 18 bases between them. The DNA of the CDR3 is TGTGCCAGCAGTACCCCTCGGGCTCAAGGGGATACGCAGTATTTT. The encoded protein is CASSTPRAQGDTQYF.

The CDR3 nucleotides read TGTGCCAGCAGCTTTACCAGGGGGGGGTCGTATGGCTACACCTTC. Its protein product is CASSFTRGGSYGYTF. The chain joins TRBV11-2 to TRBJ1-2, with 7 bases lining up with TRBD1. CDR1 is SGHAT and CDR2 is FQNNGV in the germline V gene. Germline trimming cut 3 bases from V and 5 bases from J; bases unmatched to any gene: 9. This CDR3 is 15 amino acids long.